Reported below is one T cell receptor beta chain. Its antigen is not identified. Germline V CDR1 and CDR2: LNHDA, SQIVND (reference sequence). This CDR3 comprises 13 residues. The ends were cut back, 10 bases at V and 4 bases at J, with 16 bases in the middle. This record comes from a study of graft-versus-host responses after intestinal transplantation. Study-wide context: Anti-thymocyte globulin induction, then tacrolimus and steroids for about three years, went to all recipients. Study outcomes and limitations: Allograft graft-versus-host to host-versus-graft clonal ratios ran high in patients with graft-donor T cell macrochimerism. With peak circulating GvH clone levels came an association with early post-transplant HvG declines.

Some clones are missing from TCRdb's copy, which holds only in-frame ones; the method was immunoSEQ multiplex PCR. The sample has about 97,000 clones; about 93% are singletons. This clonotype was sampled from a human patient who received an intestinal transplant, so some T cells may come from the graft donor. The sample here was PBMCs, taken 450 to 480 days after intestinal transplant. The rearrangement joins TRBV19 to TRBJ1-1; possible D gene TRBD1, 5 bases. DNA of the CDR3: TGTGCCACCAAGGGACCGCAGGCCACTGAAGCTTTCTTT. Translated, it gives CATKGPQATEAFF. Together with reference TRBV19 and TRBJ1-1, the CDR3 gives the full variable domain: DGGITQSPKYLFRKEGQNVTLSCEQNLNHDAMYWYRQDPGQGLRLIYYSQIVNDFQKGDIAEGYSVSREKKESFPLTVTSAQKNPTAFYLCATKGPQATEAFFGQGTRLTVV.